This T cell receptor (beta chain) is from a study of cytomegalovirus exposure and HLA in healthy donors. Study background: One earlier analysis, a look at approximately 180 million T cells, found some 100 million unique TCR beta sequences.

CDR3 length: 15 amino acids. Trimming pared 3 bases from V and 5 bases from J, leaving 16 bases between. Germline loops: CDR1 MNHEY, CDR2 SMNVEV (reference sequence). It was healthy bone marrow donors who served as donors. The PCR contained 60 Vbeta and 13 Jbeta primers. Using immunoSEQ multiplex PCR, the repertoire was profiled, and TCRdb retains in-frame clones only, with some absent. The repertoire consists of 150,000 to 200,000 clones, with roughly 87% occurring once and the leading ten covering less than 0.65%. The V gene is TRBV27, the J gene TRBJ1-1; D is unresolved. Sequenced input: PBMCs. The receptor was derived from a woman between 45 and 65 years old in good health and CMV-seronegative. CDR3 protein: CASSFGARSGTEAFF. CDR3 coding DNA: TGTGCCAGCAGTTTTGGTGCGAGATCGGGGACTGAAGCTTTCTTT.